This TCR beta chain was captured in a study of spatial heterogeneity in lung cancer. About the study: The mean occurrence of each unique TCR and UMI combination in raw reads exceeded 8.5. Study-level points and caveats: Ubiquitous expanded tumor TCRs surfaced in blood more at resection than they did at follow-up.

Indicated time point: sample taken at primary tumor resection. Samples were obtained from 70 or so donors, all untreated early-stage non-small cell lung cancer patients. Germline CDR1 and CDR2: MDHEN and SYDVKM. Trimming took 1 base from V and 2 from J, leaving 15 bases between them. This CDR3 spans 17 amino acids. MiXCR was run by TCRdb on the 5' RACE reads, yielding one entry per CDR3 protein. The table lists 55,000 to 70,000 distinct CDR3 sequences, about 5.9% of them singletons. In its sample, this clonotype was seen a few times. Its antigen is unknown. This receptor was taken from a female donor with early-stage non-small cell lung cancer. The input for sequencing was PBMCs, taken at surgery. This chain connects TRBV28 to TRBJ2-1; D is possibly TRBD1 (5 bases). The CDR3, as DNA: TGTGCCAGCAGTTTATCCGGACATCTCCTCCCCTACAATGAGCAGTTCTTC. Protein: CASSLSGHLLPYNEQFF.